The 25 T cell receptor beta chains given below trace back to one sample, sequenced in a study of blood T cells in healthy people across ages. A second PCR, run for about 6 to 11 cycles, used a sample-barcoded 5' primer plus a J-beta primer mix. TCRdb processed the 5' RACE reads anew with MiXCR; each CDR3 protein has one entry. The table lists approximately 1.5 million distinct CDR3 sequences, approximately 39% of them singletons. The sequencing input was blood. These receptors all stem from a woman aged 18-29 years in good health.

About this clonotype itself: At one end the junction does not follow the germline gene, possibly because of a read error. This chain's CDR3 is CSAETGQTYKQYF. CDR3 nucleotide sequence: TGCAGTGCTGAGACAGGGCAGACCTACAAGCAGTACTTC. This chain uses TRBV20-1 with TRBJ2-7; 7 positions match TRBD1. The CDR3 is 13 residues long. Per the germline V gene, CDR1 is DFQATT and CDR2 is SNEGSKA (reference sequence).

The J gene is TRBJ2-7, the V gene TRBV28, with no clear D. The V end lost 2 bases, the J end lost 6 bases, and 14 bases lay between the germline ends. The CDR3 consists of 14 residues. Germline loops: CDR1 MDHEN, CDR2 SYDVKM. The CDR3 reads CASSLLVYSPEQYF. The CDR3, as DNA: TGTGCCAGCAGTTTACTGGTATACTCACCCGAGCAGTACTTC.

In its sample, this clonotype was seen a few times. The V and J genes are TRBV10-3 and TRBJ2-1; a possible D gene is TRBD2 (5 bases). The CDR3 loop spans 11 amino acids. Germline V gene lookup returns CDR1 ENHRY and CDR2 SYGVKD. V gave up 10 bases and J gave up 6 bases, with 10 bases separating them. The CDR3 DNA follows: TGTGCCAGTGGGAGTATCAATGAGCAGTTCTTC. Its protein is CASGSINEQFF.

This clonotype was found a few times. The chain recombines TRBV5-1 with TRBJ2-3; no definite D call. V dropped 0 bases and J dropped 5 bases, with 13 bases sitting between them. Germline V gene sequence: CDR1 SGHRS, CDR2 YFSETQ. The CDR3 totals 15 residues. CDR3 bases: TGCGCCAGCAGCTTGGAAAGGGTTAAGGTAGATACGCAGTATTTT. Translated: CASSLERVKVDTQYF.

V gene TRBV6-1 combines with J gene TRBJ2-7, with a weak D call TRBD2 (5 bases). This CDR3 is built from 13 residues. The germline V gene encodes CDR1 MNHNS and CDR2 SASEGT. Trimming pared 7 bases from V and 7 bases from J, leaving 17 bases between. CDR3 region: CASKRRLGEEQYF. The CDR3 coding sequence is TGTGCCAGCAAGCGCAGACTCGGGGAGGAGCAGTACTTC.

This clonotype has ten or more counts. The chain recombines TRBV5-1 with TRBJ2-2; D remains ambiguous. This CDR3 comprises 15 residues. Germline V lookup: CDR1 SGHRS, CDR2 YFSETQ. With 1 base removed from V and 0 bases from J, the gap between germline ends came to 7 bases. CDR3 sequence (DNA): TGCGCCAGCAGCTTGTCGGGCGCGAACACCGGGGAGCTGTTTTTT. It translates to CASSLSGANTGELFF.

This clonotype was detected a few times. The chain links TRBV5-1 to TRBJ2-1, with TRBD1 matching over 10 bases. The CDR3 contains 17 residues. Germline trimming cut 1 base from V and 4 bases from J; bases unmatched to any gene: 8. Germline lookup yields CDR1 SGHRS and CDR2 YFSETQ. CDR3 sequence: CASSLNAGQGSYNEQFF. CDR3 DNA sequence: TGCGCCAGCAGCTTGAACGCGGGACAGGGGAGTTACAATGAGCAGTTCTTC.

The CDR3 sequence: CASSLMEGVYNEQFF. The CDR3 DNA reads as TGTGCCAGCAGCCTAATGGAAGGAGTCTACAATGAGCAGTTCTTC. The chain combines TRBV7-8 with TRBJ2-1; D remains ambiguous. This CDR3 comprises 15 residues. V gave up 5 bases and J gave up 3 bases, with 14 bases separating them. Germline values: CDR1 SGHVS, CDR2 FQNEAQ.

This clonotype was detected a few times. V usage is TRBV6-1 and J usage is TRBJ2-3; D perhaps matches TRBD1 (7 bases). Germline V CDR1 and CDR2: MNHNS, SASEGT. V shed 6 bases and J shed 0 bases, with 19 bases lying between them. There are 17 residues in the CDR3. CDR3 bases: TGTGCCAGCAGATCTCCTTCCAGGGGGGCCAGCACAGATACGCAGTATTTT. This translates into CASRSPSRGASTDTQYF.

This clonotype turned up a few times. The chain recombines TRBV12-3 or TRBV12-4 with TRBJ2-1; D is tentatively TRBD1 or TRBD2 (5 bases each). The CDR3 runs to 13 residues. V lost 7 bases and J lost 9, with 16 bases in between. The CDR3 reads CASTTSRGGEQFF. Written as DNA, the CDR3 is TGTGCCAGCACTACTTCCCGGGGCGGTGAGCAGTTCTTC.

The count of this clonotype is one. This sequence joins TRBV6-5 and TRBJ2-1; D may be TRBD2 (5 bases). The germline CDR1 and CDR2 sequences are MNHEY and SVGAGI. The CDR3 covers 15 residues. V dropped 0 bases and J dropped 6 bases, with 12 bases sitting between them. The CDR3 nucleotides read TGTGCCAGCAGTTACTCGGGTGGCGGGTCCAATGAGCAGTTCTTC. This translates into CASSYSGGGSNEQFF.

The rearrangement joins TRBV4-3 to TRBJ2-5; 10 bases are shared with TRBD2. In germline, CDR1 is LGHNA, CDR2 YSLEER. The CDR3 runs to 14 residues. J lost 4 bases, V lost 3 bases, and 2 bases had no gene match. CDR3 residues: CASSQASGRETQYF. The CDR3 bases are TGCGCCAGCAGCCAGGCTAGCGGGAGAGAGACCCAGTACTTC.

The chain recombines TRBV27 with TRBJ2-1; D may match TRBD1 or TRBD2 (5 bases each). Between the trimmed V and J ends, which lost 7 bases and 0 bases, there was a span of 13 bases. The CDR3 contains 15 residues. Germline assignment: CDR1 MNHEY and CDR2 SMNVEV (reference sequence). The CDR3 reads CASNDGTDSYNEQFF. The CDR3 DNA reads TGTGCCAGCAACGACGGGACGGACTCCTACAATGAGCAGTTCTTC.

In this sample, this clonotype turned up a few times. CDR3 DNA: TGTGCCAGCAGTATGGGACAAAGCTCGAATAACTATGGCTACACCTTC. This gives the protein CASSMGQSSNNYGYTF. The chain uses TRBV7-9 and TRBJ1-2; D is possibly TRBD1 (6 bases). This CDR3 contains 16 residues. Germline assignment: CDR1 SEHNR and CDR2 FQNEAQ (reference sequence). V was pared by 6 bases and J by 1 base, with 18 bases between. The full variable domain, in which reference TRBV7-9 and TRBJ1-2 provide the parts outside the CDR3, is DTGVSQNPRHKITKRGQNVTFRCDPISEHNRLYWYRQTLGQGPEFLTYFQNEAQLEKSRLLSDRFSAERPKGSFSTLEIQRTEQGDSAMYLCASSMGQSSNNYGYTFGSGTRLTVV.

This clonotype came up a few times. The J gene is TRBJ2-7, the V gene TRBV20-1; no definite D call. Germline V lookup: CDR1 DFQATT, CDR2 SNEGSKA (reference sequence). This CDR3 is 12 amino acids long. V shed 4 bases and J shed 1 base, with 8 bases lying between them. CDR3 sequence: CSAKSPSYEQYF. For the CDR3, the DNA is TGCAGTGCTAAGTCGCCGTCCTACGAGCAGTACTTC.

The chain combines TRBV24-1 with TRBJ2-5; D perhaps matches TRBD2 (6 bases). Germline assignment: CDR1 KGHDR and CDR2 SFDVKD. The CDR3 extends over 15 amino acids. The germline V and J ends were trimmed by 5 bases and 5 bases, with 17 bases remaining between them. CDR3 region: CATSGQGRERETQYF. DNA of the CDR3: TGTGCCACCAGTGGTCAGGGACGGGAGAGGGAGACCCAGTACTTC.

The chain is built from TRBV7-2 and TRBJ2-1; TRBD1 aligns across 9 bases. The CDR3 spans 14 residues. Germline loops: CDR1 SGHTA, CDR2 FQGNSA. The V segment lost 3 bases and the J segment 9 bases; nucleotides outside the gene matches: 6. In DNA, the CDR3 is TGTGCCAGCAGCTTTTCACCGGGACAGGGTGAGCAGTTCTTC. Its translation is CASSFSPGQGEQFF.

This sequence joins TRBV27 and TRBJ2-1; 11 bases are a match to TRBD2. This CDR3 contains 16 residues. Germline CDR1 MNHEY, CDR2 SMNVEV (reference sequence). J gave up 4 bases and V 3 bases, and 5 bases lay outside the gene matches. Here the CDR3 DNA reads TGTGCCAGCAGTTTTCCTAGCGGGGGGAGGTACAATGAGCAGTTCTTC. Its protein is CASSFPSGGRYNEQFF.

The chain couples TRBV4-3 to TRBJ2-2; 11 nucleotides agree with TRBD2. The CDR3 extends over 18 amino acids. Looked up from germline, CDR1 is LGHNA and CDR2 is YSLEER. Trimming cost V 4 bases and J 5 bases; bases outside gene matches: 12. In nucleotides, the CDR3 is TGCGCCAGCAGCCCGAATCCCATAGCGGGGGGGACGACCGGGGAGCTGTTTTTT. Protein: CASSPNPIAGGTTGELFF.

Of note for this clonotype: One end of the junction fails to match germline, which may point to a read error. This chain uses TRBV3-1 with TRBJ2-3; 13 nucleotides match TRBD2. This CDR3 is 19 amino acids long. Germline CDR1 is LGHDT and CDR2 is YNNKEL (reference sequence). The CDR3 DNA reads TGTGTCAGCAGCCAAGGATCTACTAGCGGGAGGGCCCTGAGGGATACGCAGTATTTT. It translates to CVSSQGSTSGRALRDTQYF.

The J gene is TRBJ1-4, the V gene TRBV19; 8 nucleotides match TRBD1. V lost 7 bases to trimming and J lost 6 bases; unmatched junction nucleotides: 7. Germline CDR1 reads LNHDA; CDR2 reads SQIVND (reference sequence). The CDR3 has 14 amino acids. CDR3 sequence reads: CASNPTGVDEKLFF. CDR3 coding DNA: TGTGCCAGTAACCCGACAGGGGTCGATGAAAAACTGTTTTTT.

The V and J genes are TRBV7-2 and TRBJ1-5; D remains ambiguous. The CDR3 runs to 16 residues. The V end lost 1 base, the J end lost 3 bases, and 13 bases lay between the germline ends. From germline, CDR1 is SGHTA and CDR2 FQGNSA. CDR3 in amino acids: CASSLGTRQHNQPQHF. The CDR3 DNA reads TGTGCCAGCAGCTTAGGGACGCGTCAGCACAATCAGCCCCAGCATTTT.

V usage is TRBV20-1 and J usage is TRBJ2-5; 9 nucleotides match TRBD2. Unmatched junction bases numbered 10, after V lost 6 bases and J lost 5 bases. Germline CDR1 reads DFQATT; CDR2 reads SNEGSKA (reference sequence). The CDR3 has 14 residues. The CDR3 protein is CSALRGGAMETQYF. CDR3 bases: TGCAGTGCGCTTCGCGGGGGGGCCATGGAGACCCAGTACTTC.

The chain employs TRBV6-5 and TRBJ2-2, with D maybe TRBD2 (6 bases). V was pared by 4 bases and J by 4 bases, with 10 bases between. CDR1 and CDR2 from the germline V gene are MNHEY and SVGAGI. There are 14 residues in the CDR3. The CDR3 nucleotides are TGTGCCAGCAGTTGGGGGGAACCCACCGGGGAGCTGTTTTTT. This translates into CASSWGEPTGELFF.

This clonotype was counted only a few times. This CDR3 is CASSLGAENNEQFF. The CDR3 coding sequence is TGTGCCAGCAGCTTAGGAGCGGAAAACAATGAGCAGTTCTTC. The chain links TRBV7-9 to TRBJ2-1, with D possibly being TRBD2 (5 bases). The ends were cut back, 1 base at V and 5 bases at J, with 9 bases in the middle. The CDR3 consists of 14 residues. Germline V gene data show CDR1 as SEHNR and CDR2 as FQNEAQ (reference sequence).